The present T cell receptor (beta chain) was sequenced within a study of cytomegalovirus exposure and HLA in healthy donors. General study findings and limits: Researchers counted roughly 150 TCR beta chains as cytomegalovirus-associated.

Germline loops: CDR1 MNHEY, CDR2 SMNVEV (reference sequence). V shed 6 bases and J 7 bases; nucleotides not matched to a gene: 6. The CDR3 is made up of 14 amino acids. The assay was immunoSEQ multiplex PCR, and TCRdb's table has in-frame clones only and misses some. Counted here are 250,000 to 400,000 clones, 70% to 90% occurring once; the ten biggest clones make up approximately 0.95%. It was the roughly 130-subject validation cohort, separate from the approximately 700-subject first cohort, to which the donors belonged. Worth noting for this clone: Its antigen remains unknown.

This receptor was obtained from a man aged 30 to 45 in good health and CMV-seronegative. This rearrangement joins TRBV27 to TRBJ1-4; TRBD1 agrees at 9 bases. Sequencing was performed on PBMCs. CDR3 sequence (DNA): TGTGCCAGCAGGTCCGGGACAGGGAGTGAAAAACTGTTTTTT. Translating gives CASRSGTGSEKLFF.